Only a few counts were recorded for the clone carrying this T cell receptor beta chain. Its antigen is not identified. This sample was included in a study of cytomegalovirus exposure and HLA in healthy donors. General study points: HLA-A and HLA-B allele assignments for most subjects were reportedly predicted accurately using TCR beta sequences. Through in vitro validation, three CMV-associated chains were shown to be specific for CMV antigens. Further analysis, carried out later, found HLA-associated TCR beta chains more clonally expanded than equally common other chains.

The PCR contained 60 Vbeta and 13 Jbeta primers. The authors' processing: It was a later analysis that counted tens of millions of unique TCR beta chains, of which some 12 million were shared. Only in-frame clones appear in the TCRdb table, and some are missing; sequencing was by immunoSEQ multiplex PCR. From that table come the V and J calls and clone size; the DNA was used to work out D and trimming. Here the sample spans some 120,000 clones, 75% to 90% being singletons. V lost 0 bases and J 4 bases, leaving 15 bases between the germline ends. Germline-derived CDR1 and CDR2 are MNHEY and SVGAGI. The CDR3 loop spans 16 amino acids.

The receptor was isolated from a man younger than 35 in good health and CMV-seropositive. The J gene is TRBJ1-1, the V gene TRBV6-5; a possible D gene is TRBD1 (5 bases). Sequenced input: PBMCs. This chain's CDR3 is CASSYSTRGRSTEAFF. CDR3 DNA: TGTGCCAGCAGTTACTCGACTAGGGGTCGCAGCACTGAAGCTTTCTTT.